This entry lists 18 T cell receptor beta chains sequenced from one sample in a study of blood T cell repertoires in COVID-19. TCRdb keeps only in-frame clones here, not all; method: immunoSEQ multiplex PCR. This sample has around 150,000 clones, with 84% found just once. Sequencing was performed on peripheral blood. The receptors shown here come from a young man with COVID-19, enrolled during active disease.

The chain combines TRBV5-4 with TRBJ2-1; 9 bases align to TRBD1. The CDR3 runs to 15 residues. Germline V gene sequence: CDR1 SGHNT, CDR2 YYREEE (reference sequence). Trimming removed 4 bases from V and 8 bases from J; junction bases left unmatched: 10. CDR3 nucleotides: TGTGCCAGCAGCGGGTGGGACAGGGTATCGGATGAGCAGTTCTTC. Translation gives CASSGWDRVSDEQFF.

CDR3 amino acids: CASSFRDRVDVQHF. As DNA, the CDR3 is TGTGCCAGCAGCTTCCGGGACAGGGTTGACGTCCAGCATTTT. V usage is TRBV7-2 and J usage is TRBJ1-5; TRBD1 aligns across 9 bases. With 3 bases clipped from V and 12 bases from J, the junction kept 9 bases outside the gene matches. Germline V gene sequence: CDR1 SGHTA, CDR2 FQGNSA. CDR3 length: 14 residues.

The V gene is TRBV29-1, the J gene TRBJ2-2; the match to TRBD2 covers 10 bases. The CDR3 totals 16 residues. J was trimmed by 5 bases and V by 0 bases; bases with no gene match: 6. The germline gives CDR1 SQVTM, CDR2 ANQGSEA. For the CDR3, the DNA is TGCAGCGTTGAAGATGGGCTAGCGGGAGCGACCGGGGAGCTGTTTTTT. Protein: CSVEDGLAGATGELFF.

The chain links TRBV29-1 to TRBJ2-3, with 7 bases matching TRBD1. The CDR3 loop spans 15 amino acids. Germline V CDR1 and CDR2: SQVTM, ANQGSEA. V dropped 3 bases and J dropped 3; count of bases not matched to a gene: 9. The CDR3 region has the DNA TGCAGCGTTGAGGAGACAGGGATGGAGACAGATACGCAGTATTTT. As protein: CSVEETGMETDTQYF.

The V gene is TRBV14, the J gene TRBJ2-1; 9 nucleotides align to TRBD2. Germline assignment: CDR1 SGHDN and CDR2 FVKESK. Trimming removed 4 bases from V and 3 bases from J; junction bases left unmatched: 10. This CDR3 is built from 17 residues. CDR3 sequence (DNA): TGTGCCAGCAGCCTCCGAGCTAGCGGGACCTTCTACAATGAGCAGTTCTTC. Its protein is CASSLRASGTFYNEQFF.

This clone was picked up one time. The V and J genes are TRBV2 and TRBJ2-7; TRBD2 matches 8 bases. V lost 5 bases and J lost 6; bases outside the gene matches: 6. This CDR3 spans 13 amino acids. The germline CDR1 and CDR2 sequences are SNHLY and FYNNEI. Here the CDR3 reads CASSTAGAGEQYF. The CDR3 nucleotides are TGTGCCAGCAGTACAGCGGGAGCTGGCGAGCAGTACTTC.

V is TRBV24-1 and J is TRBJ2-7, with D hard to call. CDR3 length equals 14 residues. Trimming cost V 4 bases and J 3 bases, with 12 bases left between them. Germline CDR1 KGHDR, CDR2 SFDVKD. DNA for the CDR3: TGTGCCACCAGTGACCCTAGGAGAAGCTACGAGCAGTACTTC. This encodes CATSDPRRSYEQYF.

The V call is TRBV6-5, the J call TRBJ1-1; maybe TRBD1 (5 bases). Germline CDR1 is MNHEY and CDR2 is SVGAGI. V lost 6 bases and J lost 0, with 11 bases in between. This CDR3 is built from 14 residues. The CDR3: CASSRDRLNTEAFF. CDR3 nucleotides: TGTGCCAGCAGCCGTGACAGACTGAACACTGAAGCTTTCTTT.

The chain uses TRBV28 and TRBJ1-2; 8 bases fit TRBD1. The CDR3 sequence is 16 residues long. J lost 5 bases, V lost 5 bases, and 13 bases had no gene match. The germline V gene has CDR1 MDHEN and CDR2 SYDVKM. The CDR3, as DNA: TGTGCCAGCAGTCCGAGGACAGGGACCCCTATATATGGCTACACCTTC. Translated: CASSPRTGTPIYGYTF.

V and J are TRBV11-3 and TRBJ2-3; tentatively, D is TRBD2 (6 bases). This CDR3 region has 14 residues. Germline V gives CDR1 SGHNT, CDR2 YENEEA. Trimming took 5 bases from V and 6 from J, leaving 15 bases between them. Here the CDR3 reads CASSKGDLPDTQYF. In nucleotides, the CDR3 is TGTGCCAGCAGCAAAGGGGACTTACCTGATACGCAGTATTTT. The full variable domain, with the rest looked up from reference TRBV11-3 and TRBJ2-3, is EAGVVQSPRYKIIEKKQPVAFWCNPISGHNTLYWYLQNLGQGPELLIRYENEEAVDDSQLPKDRFSAERLKGVDSTLKIQPAELGDSAVYLCASSKGDLPDTQYFGPGTRLTVL.

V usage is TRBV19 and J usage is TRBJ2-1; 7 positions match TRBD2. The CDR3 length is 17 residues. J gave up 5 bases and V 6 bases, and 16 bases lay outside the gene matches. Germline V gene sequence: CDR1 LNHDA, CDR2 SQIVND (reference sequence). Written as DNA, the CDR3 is TGTGCCAGTAGATTCGGAGCGGGAATCGCCGGGAACAATGAGCAGTTCTTC. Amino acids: CASRFGAGIAGNNEQFF.

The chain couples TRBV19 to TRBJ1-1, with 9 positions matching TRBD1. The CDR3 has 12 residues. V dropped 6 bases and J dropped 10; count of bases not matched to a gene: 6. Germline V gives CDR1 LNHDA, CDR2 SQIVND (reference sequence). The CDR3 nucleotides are TGTGCCAGTAGACAAACAGGGGGCGGAGCTTTCTTT. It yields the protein CASRQTGGGAFF.

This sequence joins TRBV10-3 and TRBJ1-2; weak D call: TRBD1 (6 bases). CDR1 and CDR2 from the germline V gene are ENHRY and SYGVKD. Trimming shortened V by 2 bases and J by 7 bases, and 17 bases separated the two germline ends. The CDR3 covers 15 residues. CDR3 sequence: CAISETGTGGTGYTF. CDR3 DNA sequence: TGTGCCATCAGTGAGACCGGGACGGGGGGCACTGGCTACACCTTC.

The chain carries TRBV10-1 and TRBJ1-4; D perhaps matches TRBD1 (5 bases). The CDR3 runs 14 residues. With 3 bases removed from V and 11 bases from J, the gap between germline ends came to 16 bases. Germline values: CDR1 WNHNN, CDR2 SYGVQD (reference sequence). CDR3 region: CASSESTGPAKLFF. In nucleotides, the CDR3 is TGCGCCAGCAGTGAATCCACAGGCCCGGCGAAACTGTTTTTT.

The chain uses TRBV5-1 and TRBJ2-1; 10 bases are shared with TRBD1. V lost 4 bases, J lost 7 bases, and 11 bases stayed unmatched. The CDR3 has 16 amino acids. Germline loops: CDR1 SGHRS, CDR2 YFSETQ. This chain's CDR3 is CASSLTTGGSGNEQFF. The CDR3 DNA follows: TGCGCCAGCAGCCTTACGACAGGGGGCAGTGGGAATGAGCAGTTCTTC.

The CDR3 loop is CASSLGRQGTDTQYF. For the CDR3, the DNA is TGTGCCAGCAGCTTAGGTCGGCAGGGTACAGATACGCAGTATTTT. The rearrangement links TRBV7-9 to TRBJ2-3; possibly TRBD1 for D (5 bases). The CDR3 totals 15 residues. In germline, CDR1 is SEHNR, CDR2 FQNEAQ (reference sequence). V shed 1 base and J shed 3 bases, with 11 bases lying between them.

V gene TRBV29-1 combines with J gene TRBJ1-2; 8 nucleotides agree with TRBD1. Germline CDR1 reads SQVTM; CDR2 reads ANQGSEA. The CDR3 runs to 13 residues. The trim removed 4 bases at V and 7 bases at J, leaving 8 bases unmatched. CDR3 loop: CSVGQGSSSGYTF. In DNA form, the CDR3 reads TGCAGCGTTGGACAGGGGTCTTCTAGTGGCTACACCTTC.

CDR3 in DNA: TGTGCCAGCAGCTACCGGGACAGCTATGGCTACACCTTC. Protein product: CASSYRDSYGYTF. V usage is TRBV7-2 and J usage is TRBJ1-2; 7 nucleotides align to TRBD1. The CDR3 is made up of 13 amino acids. Germline lookup yields CDR1 SGHTA and CDR2 FQGNSA. The J segment lost 4 bases and the V segment lost 4 bases, leaving 3 bases of the junction unmatched.